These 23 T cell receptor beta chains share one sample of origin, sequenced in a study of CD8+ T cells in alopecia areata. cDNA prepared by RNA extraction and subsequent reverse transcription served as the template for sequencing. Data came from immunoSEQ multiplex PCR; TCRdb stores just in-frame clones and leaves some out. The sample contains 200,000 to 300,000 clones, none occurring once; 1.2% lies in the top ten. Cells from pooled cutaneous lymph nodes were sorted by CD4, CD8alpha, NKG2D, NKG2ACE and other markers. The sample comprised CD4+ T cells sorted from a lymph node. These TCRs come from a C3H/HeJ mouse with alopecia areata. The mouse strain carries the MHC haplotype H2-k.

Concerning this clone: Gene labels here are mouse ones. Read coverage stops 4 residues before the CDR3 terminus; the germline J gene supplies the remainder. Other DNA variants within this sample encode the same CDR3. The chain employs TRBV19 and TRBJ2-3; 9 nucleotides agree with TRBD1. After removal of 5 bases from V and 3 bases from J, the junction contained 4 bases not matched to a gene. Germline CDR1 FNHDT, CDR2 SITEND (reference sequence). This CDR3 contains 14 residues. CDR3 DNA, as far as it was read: TGTGCCAGCAGACCGGGACAGGGCGCAGAA. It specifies CASRPGQGAE. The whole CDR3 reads CASRPGQGAETLYF.

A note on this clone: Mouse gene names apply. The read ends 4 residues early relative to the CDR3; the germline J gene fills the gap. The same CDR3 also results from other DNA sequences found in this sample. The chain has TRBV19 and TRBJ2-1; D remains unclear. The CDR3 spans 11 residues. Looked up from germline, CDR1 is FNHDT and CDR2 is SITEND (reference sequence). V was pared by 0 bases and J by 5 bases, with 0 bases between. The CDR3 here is CASSIDAEQFF. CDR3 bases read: TGTGCCAGCAGTATAGATGCT.

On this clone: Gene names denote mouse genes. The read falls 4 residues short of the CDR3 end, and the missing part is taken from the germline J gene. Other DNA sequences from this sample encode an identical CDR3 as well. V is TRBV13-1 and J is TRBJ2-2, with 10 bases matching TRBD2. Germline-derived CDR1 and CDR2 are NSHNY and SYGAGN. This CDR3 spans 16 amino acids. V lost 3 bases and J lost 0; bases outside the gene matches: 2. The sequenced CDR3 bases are TGTGCCAGCAGTGGGGGGACTGGGGCAAACACCGGG. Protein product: CASSGGTGANTG. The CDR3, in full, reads CASSGGTGANTGQLYF.

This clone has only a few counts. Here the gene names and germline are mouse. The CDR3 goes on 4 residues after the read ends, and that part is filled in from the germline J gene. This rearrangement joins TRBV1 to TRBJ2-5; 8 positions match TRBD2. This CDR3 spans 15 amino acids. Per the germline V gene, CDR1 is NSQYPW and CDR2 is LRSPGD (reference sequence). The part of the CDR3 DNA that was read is TGCACCTGCAGTGCAGAGGGGGGGCGCGGGGAC. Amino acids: CTCSAEGGRGD. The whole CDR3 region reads CTCSAEGGRGDTQYF.

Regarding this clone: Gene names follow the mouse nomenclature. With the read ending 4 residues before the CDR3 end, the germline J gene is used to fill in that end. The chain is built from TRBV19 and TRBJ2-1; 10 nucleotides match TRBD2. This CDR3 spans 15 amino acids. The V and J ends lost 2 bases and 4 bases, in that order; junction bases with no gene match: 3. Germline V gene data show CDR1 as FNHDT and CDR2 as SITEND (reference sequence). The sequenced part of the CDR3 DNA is TGTGCCAGCAGTATGTCACTGGGGGGGTATGCT. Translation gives CASSMSLGGYA. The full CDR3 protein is CASSMSLGGYAEQFF.

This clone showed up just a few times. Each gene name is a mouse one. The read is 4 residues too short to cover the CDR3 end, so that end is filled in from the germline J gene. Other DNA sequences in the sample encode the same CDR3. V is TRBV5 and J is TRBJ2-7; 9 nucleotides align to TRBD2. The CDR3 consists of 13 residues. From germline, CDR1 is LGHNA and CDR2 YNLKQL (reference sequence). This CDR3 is CASSQTGGYEQYF. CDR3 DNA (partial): TGTGCCAGCAGCCAAACTGGGGGGTAT.

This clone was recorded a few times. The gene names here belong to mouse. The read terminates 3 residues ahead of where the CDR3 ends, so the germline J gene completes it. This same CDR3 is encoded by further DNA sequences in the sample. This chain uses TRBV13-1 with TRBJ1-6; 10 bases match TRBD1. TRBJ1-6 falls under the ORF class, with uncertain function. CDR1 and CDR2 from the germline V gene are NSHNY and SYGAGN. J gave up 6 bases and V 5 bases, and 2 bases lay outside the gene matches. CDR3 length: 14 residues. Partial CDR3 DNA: TGTGCCAGCAGCCGGGACAGGGGTAATTCGCCC. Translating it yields CASSRDRGNSP. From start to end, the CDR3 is CASSRDRGNSPLYF.

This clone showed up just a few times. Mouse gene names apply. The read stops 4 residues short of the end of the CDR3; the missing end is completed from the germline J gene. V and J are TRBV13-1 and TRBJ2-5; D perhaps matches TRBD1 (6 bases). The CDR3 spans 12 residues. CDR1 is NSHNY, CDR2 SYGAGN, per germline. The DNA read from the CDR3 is TGTGCCAGCAAGGACAGAGGAGAC. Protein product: CASKDRGD. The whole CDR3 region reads CASKDRGDTQYF.

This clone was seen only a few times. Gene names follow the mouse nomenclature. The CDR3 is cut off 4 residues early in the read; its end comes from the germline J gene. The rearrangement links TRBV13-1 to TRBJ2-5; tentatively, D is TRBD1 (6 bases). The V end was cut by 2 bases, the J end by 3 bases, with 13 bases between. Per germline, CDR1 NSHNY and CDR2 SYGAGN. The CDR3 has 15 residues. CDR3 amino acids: CASSEHRVGQDTQYF. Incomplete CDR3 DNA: TGTGCCAGCAGTGAACACAGGGTGGGTCAAGAC.

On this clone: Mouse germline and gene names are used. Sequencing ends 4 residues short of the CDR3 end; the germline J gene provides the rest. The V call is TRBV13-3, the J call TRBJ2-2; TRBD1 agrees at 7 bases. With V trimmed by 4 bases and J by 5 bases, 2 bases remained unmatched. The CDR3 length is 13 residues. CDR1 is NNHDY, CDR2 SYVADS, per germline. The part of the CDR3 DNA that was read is TGTGCCAGCAGTCAACAGGGGACCGGG. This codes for CASSQQGTG. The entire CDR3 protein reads CASSQQGTGQLYF. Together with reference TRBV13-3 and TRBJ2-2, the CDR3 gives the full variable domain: EAAVTQSPRSKVAVTGGKVTLSCHQTNNHDYMYWYRQDTGHGLRLIHYSYVADSTEKGDIPDGYKASRPSQENFSLILELASLSQTAVYFCASSQQGTGQLYFGEGSKLTVL.

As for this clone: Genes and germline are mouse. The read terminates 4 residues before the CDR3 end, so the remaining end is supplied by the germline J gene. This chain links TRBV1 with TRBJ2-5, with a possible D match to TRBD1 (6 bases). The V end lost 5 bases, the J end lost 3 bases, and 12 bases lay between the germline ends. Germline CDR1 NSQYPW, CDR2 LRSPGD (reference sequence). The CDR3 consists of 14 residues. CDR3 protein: CTCSSYRVQDTQYF. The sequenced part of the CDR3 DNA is TGCACCTGCAGTTCCTACAGGGTACAAGAC.

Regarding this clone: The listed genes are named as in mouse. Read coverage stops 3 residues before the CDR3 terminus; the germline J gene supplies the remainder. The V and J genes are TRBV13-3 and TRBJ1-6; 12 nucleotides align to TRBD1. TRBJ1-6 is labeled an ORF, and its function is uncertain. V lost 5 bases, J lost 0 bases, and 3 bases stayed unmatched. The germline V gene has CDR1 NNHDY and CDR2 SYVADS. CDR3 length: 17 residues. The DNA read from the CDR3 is TGTGCCAGCAGCCGGGACAGGGGGCCTTCCTATAATTCGCCC. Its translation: CASSRDRGPSYNSP. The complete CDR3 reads CASSRDRGPSYNSPLYF.

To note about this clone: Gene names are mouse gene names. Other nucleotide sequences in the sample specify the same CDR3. The part of the CDR3 DNA that was read is TGTGCCAGCAGTGACAGGGGGCGCAACACA. Translation: CASSDRGRNT. The CDR3 as a whole reads CASSDRGRNTEVFF. The genes are TRBV19 and TRBJ1-1, with 10 bases that match TRBD1. The read ends 4 residues before the CDR3 terminus; that terminus is restored from the germline J gene. Germline V gives CDR1 FNHDT, CDR2 SITEND (reference sequence). This CDR3 has 14 residues. Germline trimming cut 4 bases from V and 2 bases from J; bases unmatched to any gene: 2. The full variable domain, in which reference TRBV19 and TRBJ1-1 provide the parts outside the CDR3, is GGIITQTPKFLIGQEGQKLTLKCQQNFNHDTMYWYRQDSGKGLRLIYYSITENDLQKGDLSEGYDASREKKSSFSLTVTSAQKNEMAVFLCASSDRGRNTEVFFGKGTRLTVV.

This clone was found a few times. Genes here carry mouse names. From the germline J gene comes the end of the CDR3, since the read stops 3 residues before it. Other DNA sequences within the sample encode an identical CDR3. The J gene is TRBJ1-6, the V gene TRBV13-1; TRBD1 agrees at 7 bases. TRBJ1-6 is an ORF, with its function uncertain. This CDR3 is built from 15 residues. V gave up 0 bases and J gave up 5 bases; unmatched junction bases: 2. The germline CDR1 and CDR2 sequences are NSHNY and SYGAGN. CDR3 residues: CASSDAQGDNSPLYF. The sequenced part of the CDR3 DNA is TGTGCCAGCAGTGATGCCCAGGGGGATAATTCGCCC.

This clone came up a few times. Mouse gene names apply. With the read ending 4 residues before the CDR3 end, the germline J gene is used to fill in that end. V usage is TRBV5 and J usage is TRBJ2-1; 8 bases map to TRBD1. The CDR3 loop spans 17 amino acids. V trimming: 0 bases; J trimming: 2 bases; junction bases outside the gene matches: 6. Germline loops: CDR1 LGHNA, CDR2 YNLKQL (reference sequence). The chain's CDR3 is CASSQDAQGADYAEQFF. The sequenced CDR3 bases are TGTGCCAGCAGCCAAGATGCGCAGGGGGCGGACTATGCT.

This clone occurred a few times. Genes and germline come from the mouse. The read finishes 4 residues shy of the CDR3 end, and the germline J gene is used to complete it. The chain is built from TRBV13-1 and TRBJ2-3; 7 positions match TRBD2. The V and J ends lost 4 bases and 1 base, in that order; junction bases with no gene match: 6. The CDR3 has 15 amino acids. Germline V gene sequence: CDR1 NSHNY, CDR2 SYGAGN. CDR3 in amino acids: CASSPSGTGAETLYF. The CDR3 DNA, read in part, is TGTGCCAGCAGTCCTTCCGGGACTGGTGCAGAA.

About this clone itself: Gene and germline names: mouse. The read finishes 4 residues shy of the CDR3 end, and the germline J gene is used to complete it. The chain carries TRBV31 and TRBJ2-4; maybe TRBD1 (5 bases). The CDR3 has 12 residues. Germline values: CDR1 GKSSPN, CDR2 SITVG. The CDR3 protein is CAWSLGVNTLYF. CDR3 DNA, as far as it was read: TGTGCCTGGAGTCTAGGGGTGAAC.

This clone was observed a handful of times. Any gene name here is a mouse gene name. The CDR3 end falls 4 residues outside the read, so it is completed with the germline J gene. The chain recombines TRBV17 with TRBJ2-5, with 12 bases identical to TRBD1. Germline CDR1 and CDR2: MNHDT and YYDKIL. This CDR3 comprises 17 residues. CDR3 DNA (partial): TGTGCTAGCAGTAGAGCCGGGACAGGGGGCGCGGGGGAC. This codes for CASSRAGTGGAGD. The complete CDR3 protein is CASSRAGTGGAGDTQYF.

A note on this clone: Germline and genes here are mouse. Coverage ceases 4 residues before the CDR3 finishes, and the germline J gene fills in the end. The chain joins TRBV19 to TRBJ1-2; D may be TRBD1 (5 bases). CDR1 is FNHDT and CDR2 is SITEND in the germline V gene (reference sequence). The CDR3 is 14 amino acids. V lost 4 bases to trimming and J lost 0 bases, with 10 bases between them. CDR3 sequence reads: CASSGGSTNSDYTF. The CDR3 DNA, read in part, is TGTGCCAGCAGTGGGGGGTCTACAAACTCC.

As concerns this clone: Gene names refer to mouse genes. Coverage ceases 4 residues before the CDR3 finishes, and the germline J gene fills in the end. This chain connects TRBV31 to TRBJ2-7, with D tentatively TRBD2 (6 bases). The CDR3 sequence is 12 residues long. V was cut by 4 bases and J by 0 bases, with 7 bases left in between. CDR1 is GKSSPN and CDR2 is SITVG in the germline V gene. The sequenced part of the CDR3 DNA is TGTGCCTGGATCTGGGGCTCCTAT. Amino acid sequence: CAWIWGSY. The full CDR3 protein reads CAWIWGSYEQYF.

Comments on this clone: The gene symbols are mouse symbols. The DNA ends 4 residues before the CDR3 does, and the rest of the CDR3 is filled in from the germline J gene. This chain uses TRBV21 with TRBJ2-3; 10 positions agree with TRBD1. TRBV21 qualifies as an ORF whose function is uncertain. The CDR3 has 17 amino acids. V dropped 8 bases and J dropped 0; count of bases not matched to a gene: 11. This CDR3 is CASADPGQGTSAETLYF. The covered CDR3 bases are TGTGCTAGCGCCGACCCGGGACAGGGGACTAGTGCAGAA.

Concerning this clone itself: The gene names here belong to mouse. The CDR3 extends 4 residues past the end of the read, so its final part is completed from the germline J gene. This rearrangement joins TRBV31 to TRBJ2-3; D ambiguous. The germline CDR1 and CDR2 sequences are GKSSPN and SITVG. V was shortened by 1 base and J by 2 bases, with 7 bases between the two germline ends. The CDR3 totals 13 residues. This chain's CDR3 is CAWSPVYAETLYF. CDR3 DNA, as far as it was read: TGTGCCTGGAGTCCCGTCTATGCAGAA.

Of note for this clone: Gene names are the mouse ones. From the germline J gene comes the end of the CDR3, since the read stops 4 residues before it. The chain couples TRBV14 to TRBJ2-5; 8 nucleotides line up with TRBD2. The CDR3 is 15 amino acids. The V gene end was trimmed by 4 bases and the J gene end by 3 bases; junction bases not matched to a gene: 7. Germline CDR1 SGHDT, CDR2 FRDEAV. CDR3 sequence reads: CASSTTRDWQDTQYF. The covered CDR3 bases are TGTGCCAGCAGTACCACCCGGGACTGGCAAGAC.